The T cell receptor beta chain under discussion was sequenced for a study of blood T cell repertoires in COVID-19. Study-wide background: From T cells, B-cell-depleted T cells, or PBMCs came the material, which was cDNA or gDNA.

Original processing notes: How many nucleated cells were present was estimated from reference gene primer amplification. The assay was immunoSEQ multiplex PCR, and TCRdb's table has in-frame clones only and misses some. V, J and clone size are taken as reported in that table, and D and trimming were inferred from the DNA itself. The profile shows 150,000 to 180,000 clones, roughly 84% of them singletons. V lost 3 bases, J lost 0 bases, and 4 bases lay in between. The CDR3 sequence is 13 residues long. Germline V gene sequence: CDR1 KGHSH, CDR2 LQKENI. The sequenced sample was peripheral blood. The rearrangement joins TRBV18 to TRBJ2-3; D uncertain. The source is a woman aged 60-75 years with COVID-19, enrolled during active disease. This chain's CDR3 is CASSPPSTDTQYF. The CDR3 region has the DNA TGTGCCAGCTCACCCCCTAGCACAGATACGCAGTATTTT.